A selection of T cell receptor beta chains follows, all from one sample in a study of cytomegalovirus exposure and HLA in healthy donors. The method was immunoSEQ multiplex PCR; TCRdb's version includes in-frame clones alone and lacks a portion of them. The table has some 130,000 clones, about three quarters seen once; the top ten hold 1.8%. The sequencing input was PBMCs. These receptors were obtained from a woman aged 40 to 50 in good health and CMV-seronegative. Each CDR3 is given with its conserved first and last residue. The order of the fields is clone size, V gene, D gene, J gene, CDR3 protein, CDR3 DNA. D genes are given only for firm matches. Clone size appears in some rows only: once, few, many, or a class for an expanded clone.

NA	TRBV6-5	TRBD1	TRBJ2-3	CASSRTGTSGGTQYF	TGTGCCAGCAGTCGAACCGGGACGTCAGGGGGTACGCAGTATTTT
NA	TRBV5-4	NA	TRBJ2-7	CASSLAGSDEQYF	TGTGCCAGCAGCTTGGCCGGGAGTGACGAGCAGTACTTC
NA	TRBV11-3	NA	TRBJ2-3	CASSLDPGKVHRHTDTQYF	TGTGCCAGCAGCTTAGATCCGGGGAAGGTCCATCGACACACAGATACGCAGTATTTT
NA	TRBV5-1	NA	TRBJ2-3	CASSGLEGDTQYF	TGCGCCAGCTCCGGCCTCGAGGGAGATACGCAGTATTTT
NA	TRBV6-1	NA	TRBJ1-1	CASSGIAYDTEAFF	TGTGCCAGCAGTGGCATTGCCTATGACACTGAAGCTTTCTTT
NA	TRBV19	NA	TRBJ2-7	CASSVQGEQYF	TGTGCCAGTAGTGTACAGGGCGAGCAGTACTTC
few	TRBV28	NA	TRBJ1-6	CASTTQPAGISSYNSPLHF	TGTGCCAGCACCACTCAACCGGCAGGCATAAGCTCCTATAATTCACCCCTCCACTTT
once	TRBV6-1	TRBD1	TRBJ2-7	CASIMGQSPYEQYF	TGTGCCAGCATAATGGGACAGTCCCCCTACGAGCAGTACTTC
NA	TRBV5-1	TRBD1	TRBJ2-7	CASSLRQGGTYEQYF	TGCGCCAGCAGCTTAAGACAGGGGGGGACCTACGAGCAGTACTTC
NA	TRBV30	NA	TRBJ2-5	CAWSVGWREQYF	TGTGCCTGGAGTGTCGGTTGGAGGGAGCAGTACTTC
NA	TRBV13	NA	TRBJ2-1	CASSLAGNEQFF	TGTGCCAGCAGCTTAGCAGGGAATGAGCAGTTCTTC
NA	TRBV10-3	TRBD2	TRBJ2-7	CAISEWGSGSSDEQYF	TGTGCCATCAGTGAGTGGGGCAGCGGGAGCTCGGACGAGCAGTACTTC
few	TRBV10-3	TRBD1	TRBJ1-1	CAIINDRAEAFF	TGTGCCATCATTAACGACAGGGCAGAAGCTTTCTTT
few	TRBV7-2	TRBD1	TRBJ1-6	CASSQEQQGYSSPLHF	TGTGCCAGCAGCCAAGAACAACAGGGGTATAGTTCACCCCTCCACTTT
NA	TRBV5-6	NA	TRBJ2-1	CASSLGLALNEQFF	TGTGCCAGCAGCTTGGGGCTAGCTCTCAATGAGCAGTTCTTC
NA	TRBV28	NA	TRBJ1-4	CASSSGQKNEKLFF	TGTGCCAGCAGTTCCGGACAGAAAAATGAAAAACTGTTTTTT
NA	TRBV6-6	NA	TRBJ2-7	CASSYSSPGRTYEQYF	TGTGCCAGCAGTTACAGTTCGCCAGGCCGAACCTACGAGCAGTACTTC
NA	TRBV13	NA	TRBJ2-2	CASSFEASSTGELFF	TGTGCCAGCAGCTTCGAGGCTAGCTCGACCGGGGAGCTGTTTTTT
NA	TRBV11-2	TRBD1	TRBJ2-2	CASSWTGIGDTGELFF	TGTGCCAGCAGCTGGACAGGGATCGGGGACACCGGGGAGCTGTTTTTT
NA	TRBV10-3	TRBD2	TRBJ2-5	CAISDGGRGLAGAGQETQYF	TGTGCCATCAGTGATGGCGGGAGGGGACTAGCGGGAGCGGGGCAAGAGACCCAGTACTTC
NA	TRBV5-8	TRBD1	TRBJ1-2	CASSLGPRDRGRDGYTF	TGTGCCAGCAGCTTGGGTCCCCGGGACAGGGGGCGTGATGGCTACACCTTC
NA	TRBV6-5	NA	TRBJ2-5	CASSFLGLQETQYF	TGTGCCAGCAGTTTCCTAGGCCTCCAAGAGACCCAGTACTTC
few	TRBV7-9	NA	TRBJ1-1	CASSLQGGNTEAFF	TGTGCCAGCAGCTTACAGGGTGGGAACACTGAAGCTTTCTTT
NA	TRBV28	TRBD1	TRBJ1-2	CASSPPAGGLYGYTF	TGTGCCAGCAGCCCCCCAGCAGGGGGCCTCTATGGCTACACCTTC
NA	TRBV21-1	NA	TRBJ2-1	CASSPWGRQFPGLAGGSVQFF	TGTGCCAGCAGCCCGTGGGGACGACAATTCCCGGGACTAGCGGGGGGCTCGGTCCAGTTCTTC
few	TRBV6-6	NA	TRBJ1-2	CASSYSGRARGGYTF	TGTGCCAGCAGTTACTCGGGCAGGGCTCGAGGTGGCTACACCTTC
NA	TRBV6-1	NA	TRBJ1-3	CASRREEGNTIYF	TGTGCCAGCAGAAGGGAGGAGGGAAACACCATATATTTT
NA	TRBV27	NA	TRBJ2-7	CASTADRRSYEQYF	TGTGCCAGCACCGCGGACAGACGATCCTACGAGCAGTACTTC
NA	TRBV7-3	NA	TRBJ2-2	CASSPPGTGELFF	TGTGCCAGCAGCCCCCCGGGAACCGGGGAGCTGTTTTTT
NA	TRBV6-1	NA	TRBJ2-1	CASSEARADAPEQFF	TGTGCCAGCAGTGAAGCGCGGGCAGACGCTCCTGAGCAGTTCTTC
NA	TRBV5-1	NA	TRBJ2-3	CASSLDNFPGATDTQYF	TGCGCCAGCAGCTTGGATAACTTCCCCGGAGCCACAGATACGCAGTATTTT
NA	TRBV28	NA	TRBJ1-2	CASSPDSSYGYTF	TGTGCCAGCAGCCCGGACAGCTCCTATGGCTACACCTTC
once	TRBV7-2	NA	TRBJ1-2	CASSLDTNYGYTF	TGTGCCAGCAGCTTAGACACTAACTATGGCTACACCTTC